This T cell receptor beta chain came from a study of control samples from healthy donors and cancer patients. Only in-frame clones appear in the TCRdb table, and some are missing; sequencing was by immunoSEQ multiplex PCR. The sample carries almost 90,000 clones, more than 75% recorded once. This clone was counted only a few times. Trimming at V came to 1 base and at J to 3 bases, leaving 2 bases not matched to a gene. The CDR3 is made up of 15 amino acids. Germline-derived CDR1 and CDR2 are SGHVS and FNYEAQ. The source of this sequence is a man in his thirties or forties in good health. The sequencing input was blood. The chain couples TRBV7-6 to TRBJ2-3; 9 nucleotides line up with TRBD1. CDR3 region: CASSLGDRVTDTQYF. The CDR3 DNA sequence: TGTGCCAGCAGCTTAGGGGACAGGGTTACAGATACGCAGTATTTT.